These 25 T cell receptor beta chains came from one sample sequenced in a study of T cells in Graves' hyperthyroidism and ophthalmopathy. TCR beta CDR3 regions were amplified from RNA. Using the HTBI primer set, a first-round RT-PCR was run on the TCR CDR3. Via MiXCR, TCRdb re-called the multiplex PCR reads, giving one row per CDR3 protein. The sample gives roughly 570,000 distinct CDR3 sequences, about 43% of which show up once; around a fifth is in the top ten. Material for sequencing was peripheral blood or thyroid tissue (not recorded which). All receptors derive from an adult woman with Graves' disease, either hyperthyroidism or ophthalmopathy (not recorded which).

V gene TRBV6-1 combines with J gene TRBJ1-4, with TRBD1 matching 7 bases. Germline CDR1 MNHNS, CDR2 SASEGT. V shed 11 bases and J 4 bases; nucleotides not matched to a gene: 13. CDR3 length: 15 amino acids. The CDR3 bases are TGTGCCTGCCGATGGTCCGGGACAGTTAATGAAAAACTGTTTTTT. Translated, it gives CACRWSGTVNEKLFF.

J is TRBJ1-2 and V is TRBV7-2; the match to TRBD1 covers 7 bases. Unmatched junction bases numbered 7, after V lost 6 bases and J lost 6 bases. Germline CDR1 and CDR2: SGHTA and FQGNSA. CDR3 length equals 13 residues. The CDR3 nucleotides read TGTGCCAGCAGTTTAACAGGGGCCAATGGCTACACCTTC. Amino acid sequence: CASSLTGANGYTF.

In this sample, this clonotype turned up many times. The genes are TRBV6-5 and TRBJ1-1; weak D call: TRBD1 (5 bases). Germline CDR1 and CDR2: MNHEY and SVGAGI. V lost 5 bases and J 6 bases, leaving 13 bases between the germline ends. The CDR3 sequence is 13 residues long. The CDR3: CASSKGWGAEAFF. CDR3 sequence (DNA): TGTGCCAGCAGTAAGGGATGGGGGGCTGAAGCTTTCTTT.

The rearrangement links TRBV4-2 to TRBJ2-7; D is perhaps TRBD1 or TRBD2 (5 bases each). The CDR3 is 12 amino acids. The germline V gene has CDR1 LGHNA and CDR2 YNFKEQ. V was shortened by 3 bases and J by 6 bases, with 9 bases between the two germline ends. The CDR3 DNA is TGTGCCAGCAGCCAGGGGGACGGCGAGCAGTACTTC. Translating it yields CASSQGDGEQYF.

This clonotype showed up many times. The CDR3 DNA reads TGTGCCACCAGCAGTATCCGGGACAGGGGGTTTGGCGGGGAGCTGTTTTTT. Residues: CATSSIRDRGFGGELFF. The chain has TRBV15 and TRBJ2-2; 11 bases line up with TRBD1. V shed 3 bases and J 7 bases; nucleotides not matched to a gene: 10. Germline V CDR1 and CDR2: LNHNV, YYDKDF (reference sequence). The CDR3 runs to 17 residues.

The CDR3 nucleotides are TGCGCCAGCAGCCCCGGGACTGACTCCGGGGAGCTGTTTTTT. This translates into CASSPGTDSGELFF. The chain combines TRBV5-1 with TRBJ2-2; D is perhaps TRBD2 (6 bases). There are 14 residues in the CDR3. Trimming left V 4 bases short and J 6 bases short, with 13 bases between. CDR1 and CDR2 (germline): SGHRS, YFSETQ.

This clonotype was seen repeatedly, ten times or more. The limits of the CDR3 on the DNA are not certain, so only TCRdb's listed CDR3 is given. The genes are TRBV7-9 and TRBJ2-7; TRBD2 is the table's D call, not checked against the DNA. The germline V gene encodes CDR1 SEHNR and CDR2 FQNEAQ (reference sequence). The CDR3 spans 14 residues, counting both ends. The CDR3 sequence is CASSFGPGTYEQYF.

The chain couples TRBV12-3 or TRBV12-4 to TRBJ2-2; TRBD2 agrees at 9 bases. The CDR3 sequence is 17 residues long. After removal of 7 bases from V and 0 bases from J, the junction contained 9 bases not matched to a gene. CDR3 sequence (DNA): TGTGCCAGCATGGTAAATAGCGGGAGAGCGAACACCGGGGAGCTGTTTTTT. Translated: CASMVNSGRANTGELFF.

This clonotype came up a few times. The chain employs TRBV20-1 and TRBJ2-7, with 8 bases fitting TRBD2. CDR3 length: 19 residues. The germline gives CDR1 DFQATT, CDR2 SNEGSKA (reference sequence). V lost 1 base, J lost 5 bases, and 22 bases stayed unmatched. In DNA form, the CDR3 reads TGCAGTGCTAGAGTTGTGACTAACCGTAGCGGGATATTGTGCGACGAGCAGTACTTC. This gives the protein CSARVVTNRSGILCDEQYF.

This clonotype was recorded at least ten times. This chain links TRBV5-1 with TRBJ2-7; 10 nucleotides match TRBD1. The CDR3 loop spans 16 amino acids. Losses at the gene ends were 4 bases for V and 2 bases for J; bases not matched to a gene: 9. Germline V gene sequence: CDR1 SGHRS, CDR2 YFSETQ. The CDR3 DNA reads TGCGCCAGCAGCCGATGGACAGGGGGTACCGCCTACGAGCAGTACTTC. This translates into CASSRWTGGTAYEQYF.

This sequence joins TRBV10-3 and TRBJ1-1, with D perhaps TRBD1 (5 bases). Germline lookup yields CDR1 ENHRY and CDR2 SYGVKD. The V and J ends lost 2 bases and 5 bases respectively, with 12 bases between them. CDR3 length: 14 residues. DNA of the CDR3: TGTGCCATCAGTGAGGAGGGGATGGAAACTGAAGCTTTCTTT. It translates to CAISEEGMETEAFF.

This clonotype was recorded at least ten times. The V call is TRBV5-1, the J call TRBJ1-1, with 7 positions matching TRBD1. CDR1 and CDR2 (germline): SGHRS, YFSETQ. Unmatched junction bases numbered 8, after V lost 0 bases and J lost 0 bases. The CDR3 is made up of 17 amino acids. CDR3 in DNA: TGCGCCAGCAGCTTGGGGAGGGGGCCTGGAATGAACACTGAAGCTTTCTTT. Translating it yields CASSLGRGPGMNTEAFF.

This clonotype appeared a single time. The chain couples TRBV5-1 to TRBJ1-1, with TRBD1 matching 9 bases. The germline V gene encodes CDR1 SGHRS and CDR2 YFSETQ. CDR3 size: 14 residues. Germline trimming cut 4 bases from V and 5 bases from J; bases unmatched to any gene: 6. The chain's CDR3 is CASSHDRGWTEAFF. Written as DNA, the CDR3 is TGCGCCAGCAGCCATGACAGGGGGTGGACTGAAGCTTTCTTT. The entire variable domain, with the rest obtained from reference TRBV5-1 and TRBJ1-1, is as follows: KAGVTQTPRYLIKTRGQQVTLSCSPISGHRSVSWYQQTPGQGLQFLFEYFSETQRNKGNFPGRFSGRQFSNSRSEMNVSTLELGDSALYLCASSHDRGWTEAFFGQGTRLTVV.

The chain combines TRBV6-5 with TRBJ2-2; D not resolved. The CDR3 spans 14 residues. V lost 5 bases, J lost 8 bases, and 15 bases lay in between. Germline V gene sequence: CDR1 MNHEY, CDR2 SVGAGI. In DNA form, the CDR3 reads TGTGCCAGCAGTGAGCTAGAATCAGCAGGGGAGCTGTTTTTT. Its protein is CASSELESAGELFF.

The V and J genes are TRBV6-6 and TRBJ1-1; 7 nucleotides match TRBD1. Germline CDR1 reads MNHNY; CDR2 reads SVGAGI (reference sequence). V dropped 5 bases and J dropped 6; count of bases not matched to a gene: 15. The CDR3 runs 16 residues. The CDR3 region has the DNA TGTGCCAGCAGTGACAGCACCCAGGGGGGTATGGCTGAAGCTTTCTTT. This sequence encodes CASSDSTQGGMAEAFF.

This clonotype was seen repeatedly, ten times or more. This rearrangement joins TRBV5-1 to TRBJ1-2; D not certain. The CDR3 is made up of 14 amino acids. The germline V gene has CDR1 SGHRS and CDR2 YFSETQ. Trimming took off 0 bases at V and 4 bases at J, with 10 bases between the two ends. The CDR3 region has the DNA TGCGCCAGCAGCTTGGATGGGGATCTCTATGGCTACACCTTC. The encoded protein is CASSLDGDLYGYTF.

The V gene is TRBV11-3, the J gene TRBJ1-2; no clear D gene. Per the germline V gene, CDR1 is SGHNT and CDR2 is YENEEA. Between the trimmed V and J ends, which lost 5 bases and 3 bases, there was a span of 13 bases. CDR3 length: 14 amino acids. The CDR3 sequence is CASSEGPSDYGYTF. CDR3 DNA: TGTGCCAGCAGCGAGGGTCCGTCGGACTATGGCTACACCTTC.

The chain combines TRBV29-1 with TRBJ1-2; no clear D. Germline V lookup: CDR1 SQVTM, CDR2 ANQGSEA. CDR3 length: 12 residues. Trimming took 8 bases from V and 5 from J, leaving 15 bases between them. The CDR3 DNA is TGCAGCTCACCAGGTCAGATATATGGCTACACCTTC. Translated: CSSPGQIYGYTF.

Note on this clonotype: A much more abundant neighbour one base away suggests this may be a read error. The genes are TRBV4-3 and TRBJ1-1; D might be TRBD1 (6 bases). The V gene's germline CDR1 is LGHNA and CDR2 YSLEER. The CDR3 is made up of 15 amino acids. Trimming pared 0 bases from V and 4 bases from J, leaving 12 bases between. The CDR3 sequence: CASSQDPGVSTEAFF. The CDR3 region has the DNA TGCGCCAGCAGCCAAGACCCAGGGGTGAGCACTGAAGCTTTCTTT.

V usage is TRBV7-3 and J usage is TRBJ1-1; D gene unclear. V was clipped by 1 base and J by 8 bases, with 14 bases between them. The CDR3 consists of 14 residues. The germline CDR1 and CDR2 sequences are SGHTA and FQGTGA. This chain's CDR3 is CASSLSGLMGEAFF. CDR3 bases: TGTGCCAGCAGCTTAAGTGGCTTGATGGGGGAAGCTTTCTTT. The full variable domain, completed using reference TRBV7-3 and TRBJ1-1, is GAGVSQTPSNKVTEKGKYVELRCDPISGHTALYWYRQSLGQGPEFLIYFQGTGAADDSGLPNDRFFAVRPEGSVSTLKIQRTERGDSAVYLCASSLSGLMGEAFFGQGTRLTVV.

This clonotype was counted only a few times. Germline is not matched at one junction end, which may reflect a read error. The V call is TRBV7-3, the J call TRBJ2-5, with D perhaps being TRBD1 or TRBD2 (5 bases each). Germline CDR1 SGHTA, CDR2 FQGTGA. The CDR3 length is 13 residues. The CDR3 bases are TGTGCCAGCGGCTTCGGGGCTGGCGAGACCCAGTACTTT. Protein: CASGFGAGETQYF.

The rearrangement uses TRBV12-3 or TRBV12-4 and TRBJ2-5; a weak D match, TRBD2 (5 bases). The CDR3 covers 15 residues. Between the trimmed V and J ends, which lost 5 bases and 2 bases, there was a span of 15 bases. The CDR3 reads CASSEAGIRQETQYF. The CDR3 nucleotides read TGTGCCAGCAGTGAGGCGGGCATAAGGCAAGAGACCCAGTACTTC.

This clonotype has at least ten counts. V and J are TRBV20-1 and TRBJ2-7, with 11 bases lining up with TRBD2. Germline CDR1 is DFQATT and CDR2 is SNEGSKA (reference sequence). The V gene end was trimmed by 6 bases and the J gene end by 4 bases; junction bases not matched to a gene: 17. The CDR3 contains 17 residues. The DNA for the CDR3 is TGCAGTGCCTACTCCCCGGAGGCTAGCGGGAGGATATACGAGCAGTACTTC. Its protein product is CSAYSPEASGRIYEQYF.

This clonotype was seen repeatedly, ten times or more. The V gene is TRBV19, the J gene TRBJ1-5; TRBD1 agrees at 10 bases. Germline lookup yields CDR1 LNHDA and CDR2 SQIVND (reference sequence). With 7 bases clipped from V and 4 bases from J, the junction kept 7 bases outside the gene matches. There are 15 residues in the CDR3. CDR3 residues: CASTPRTGGNQPQHF. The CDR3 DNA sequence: TGTGCCAGTACCCCCCGGACAGGGGGAAATCAGCCCCAGCATTTT.

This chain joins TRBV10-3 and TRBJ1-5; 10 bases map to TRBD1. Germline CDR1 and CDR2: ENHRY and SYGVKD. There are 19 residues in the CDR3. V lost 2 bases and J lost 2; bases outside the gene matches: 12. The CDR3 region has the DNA TGTGCCATCAGTGAGCTTTTGACAGGGGGCCAACGGGGCAATCAGCCCCAGCATTTT. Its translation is CAISELLTGGQRGNQPQHF.